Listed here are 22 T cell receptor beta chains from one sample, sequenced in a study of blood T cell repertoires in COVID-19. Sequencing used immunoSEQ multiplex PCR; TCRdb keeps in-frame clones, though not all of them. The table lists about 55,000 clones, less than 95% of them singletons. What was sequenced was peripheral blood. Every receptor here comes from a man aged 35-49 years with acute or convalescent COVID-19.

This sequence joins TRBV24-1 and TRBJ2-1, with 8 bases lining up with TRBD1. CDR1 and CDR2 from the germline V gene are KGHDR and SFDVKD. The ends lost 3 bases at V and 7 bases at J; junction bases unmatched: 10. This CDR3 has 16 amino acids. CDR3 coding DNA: TGTGCCACCAGTGATAAGGACAGGGCGAGTTTTAATGAGCAGTTCTTC. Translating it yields CATSDKDRASFNEQFF.

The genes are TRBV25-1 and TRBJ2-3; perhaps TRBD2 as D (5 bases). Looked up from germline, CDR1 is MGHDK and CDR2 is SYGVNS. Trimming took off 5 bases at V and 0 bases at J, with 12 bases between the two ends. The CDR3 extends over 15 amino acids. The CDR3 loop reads CASSYSAVSTDTQYF. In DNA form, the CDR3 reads TGTGCCAGCAGTTATTCAGCGGTCAGCACAGATACGCAGTATTTT. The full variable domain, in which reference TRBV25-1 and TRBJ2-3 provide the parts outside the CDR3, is EADIYQTPRYLVIGTGKKITLECSQTMGHDKMYWYQQDPGMELHLIHYSYGVNSTEKGDLSSESTVSRIRTEHFPLTLESARPSHTSQYLCASSYSAVSTDTQYFGPGTRLTVL.

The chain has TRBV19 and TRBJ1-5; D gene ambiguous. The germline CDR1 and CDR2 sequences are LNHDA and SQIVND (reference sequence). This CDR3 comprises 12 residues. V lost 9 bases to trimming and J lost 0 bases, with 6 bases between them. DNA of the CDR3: TGTGCCAGCCGGTATAGCAATCAGCCCCAGCATTTT. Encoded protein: CASRYSNQPQHF.

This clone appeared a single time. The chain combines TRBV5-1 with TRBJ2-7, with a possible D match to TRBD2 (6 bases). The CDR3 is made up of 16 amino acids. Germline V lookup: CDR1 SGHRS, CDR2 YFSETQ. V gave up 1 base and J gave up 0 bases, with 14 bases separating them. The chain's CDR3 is CASSLYGGVNSYEQYF. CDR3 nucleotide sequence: TGCGCCAGCAGCTTGTATGGCGGGGTTAACTCCTACGAGCAGTACTTC.

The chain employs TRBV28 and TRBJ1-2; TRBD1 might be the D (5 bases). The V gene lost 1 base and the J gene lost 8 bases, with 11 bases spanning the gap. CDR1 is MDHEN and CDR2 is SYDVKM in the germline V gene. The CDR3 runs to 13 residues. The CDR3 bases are TGTGCCAGCAGTTTATACGTGACAGACGGCTACACCTTC. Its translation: CASSLYVTDGYTF.

Here the CDR3 DNA reads TGTGCCAGCAGTTTCGGGTCTGTGGAAAAACTGTTTTTT. Protein sequence: CASSFGSVEKLFF. This sequence joins TRBV12-3 or TRBV12-4 and TRBJ1-4; no clear D gene. The CDR3 is 13 residues long. V was shortened by 3 bases and J by 8 bases, with 10 bases between the two germline ends.

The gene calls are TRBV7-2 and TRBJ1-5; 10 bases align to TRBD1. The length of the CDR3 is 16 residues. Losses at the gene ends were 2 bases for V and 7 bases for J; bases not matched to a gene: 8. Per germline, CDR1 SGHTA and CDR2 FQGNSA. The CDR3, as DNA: TGTGCCAGCAGCTTATTCGGCGGGACAGGGGTACAGCCCCAGCATTTT. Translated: CASSLFGGTGVQPQHF.

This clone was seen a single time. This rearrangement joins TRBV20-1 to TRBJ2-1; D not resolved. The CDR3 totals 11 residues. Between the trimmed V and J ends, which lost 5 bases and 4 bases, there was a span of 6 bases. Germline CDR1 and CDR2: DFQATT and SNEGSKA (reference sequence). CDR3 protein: CSASLYNEQFF. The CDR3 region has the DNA TGCAGTGCTTCTTTGTACAATGAGCAGTTCTTC.

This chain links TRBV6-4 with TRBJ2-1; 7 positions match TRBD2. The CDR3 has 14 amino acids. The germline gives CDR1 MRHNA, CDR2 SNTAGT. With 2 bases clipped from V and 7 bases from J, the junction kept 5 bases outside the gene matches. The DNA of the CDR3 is TGTGCCAGCAGTGACGGGGGGGGATCGAATGAGCAGTTCTTC. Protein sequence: CASSDGGGSNEQFF.

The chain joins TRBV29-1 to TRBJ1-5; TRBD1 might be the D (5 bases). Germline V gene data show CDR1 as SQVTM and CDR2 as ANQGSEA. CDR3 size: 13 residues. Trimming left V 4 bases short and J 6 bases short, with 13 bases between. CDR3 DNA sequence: TGCAGCGTTGGGGGGGGTCGCGGTCAGCCCCAGCATTTT. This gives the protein CSVGGGRGQPQHF.

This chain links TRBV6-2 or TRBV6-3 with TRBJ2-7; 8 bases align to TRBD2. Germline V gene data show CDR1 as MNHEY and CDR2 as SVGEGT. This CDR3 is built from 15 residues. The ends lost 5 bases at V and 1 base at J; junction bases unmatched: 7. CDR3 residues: CASSGRAGGSYEQYF. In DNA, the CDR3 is TGTGCCAGCAGTGGACGCGCGGGAGGTTCCTACGAGCAGTACTTC.

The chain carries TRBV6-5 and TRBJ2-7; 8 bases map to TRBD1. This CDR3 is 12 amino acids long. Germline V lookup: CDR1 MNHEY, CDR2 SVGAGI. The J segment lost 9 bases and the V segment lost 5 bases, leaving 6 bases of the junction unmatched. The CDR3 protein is CASSPDRVSQYF. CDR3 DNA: TGTGCCAGCAGTCCGGACAGGGTATCGCAGTACTTC.

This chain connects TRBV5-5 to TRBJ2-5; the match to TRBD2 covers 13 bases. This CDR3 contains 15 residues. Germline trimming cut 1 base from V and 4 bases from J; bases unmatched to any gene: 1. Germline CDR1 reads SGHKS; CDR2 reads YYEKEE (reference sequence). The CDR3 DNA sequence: TGTGCCAGCAGCTTGCGACTAGCGGGAGGAGAGACCCAGTACTTC. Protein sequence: CASSLRLAGGETQYF.

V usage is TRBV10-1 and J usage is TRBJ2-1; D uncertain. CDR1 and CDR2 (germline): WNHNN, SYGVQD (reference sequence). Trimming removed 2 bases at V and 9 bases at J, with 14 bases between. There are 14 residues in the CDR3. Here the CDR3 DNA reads TGCGCCAGCAGTGAGGACTCGGCCTTAGTTGAGCAGTTCTTC. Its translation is CASSEDSALVEQFF.

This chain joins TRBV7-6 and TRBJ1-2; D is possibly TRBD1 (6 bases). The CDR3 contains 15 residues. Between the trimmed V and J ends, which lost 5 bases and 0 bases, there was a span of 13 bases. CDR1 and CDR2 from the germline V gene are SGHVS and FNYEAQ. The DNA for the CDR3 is TGTGCCAGCAGCCCCGCCGGGGACACTAACTATGGCTACACCTTC. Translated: CASSPAGDTNYGYTF.

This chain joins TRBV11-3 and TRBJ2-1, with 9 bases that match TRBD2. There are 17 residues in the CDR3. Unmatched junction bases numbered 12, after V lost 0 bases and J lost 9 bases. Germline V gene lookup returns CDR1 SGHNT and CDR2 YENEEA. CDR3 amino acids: CASSLDGGRVVSGEQFF. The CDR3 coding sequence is TGTGCCAGCAGCTTAGATGGCGGGAGGGTCGTTTCGGGTGAGCAGTTCTTC.

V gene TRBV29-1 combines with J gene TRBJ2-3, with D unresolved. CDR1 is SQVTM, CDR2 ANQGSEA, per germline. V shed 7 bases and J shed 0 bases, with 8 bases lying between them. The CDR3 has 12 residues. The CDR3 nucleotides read TGCAGCGCTCAGATTAGCACAGATACGCAGTATTTT. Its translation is CSAQISTDTQYF.

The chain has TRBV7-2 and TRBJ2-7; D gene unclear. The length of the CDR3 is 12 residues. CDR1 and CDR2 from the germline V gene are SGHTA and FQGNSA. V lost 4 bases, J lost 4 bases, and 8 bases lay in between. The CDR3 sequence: CASSYLEYEQYF. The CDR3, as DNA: TGTGCCAGCAGCTACCTCGAGTACGAGCAGTACTTC. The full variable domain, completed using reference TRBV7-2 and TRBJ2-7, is GAGVSQSPSNKVTEKGKDVELRCDPISGHTALYWYRQSLGQGLEFLIYFQGNSAPDKSGLPSDRFSAERTGGSVSTLTIQRTQQEDSAVYLCASSYLEYEQYFGPGTRLTVT.

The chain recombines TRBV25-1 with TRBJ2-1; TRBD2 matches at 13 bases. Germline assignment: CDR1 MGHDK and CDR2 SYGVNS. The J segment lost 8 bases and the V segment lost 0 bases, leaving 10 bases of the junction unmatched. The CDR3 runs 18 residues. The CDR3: CASSEYIGTSGNDDEQFF. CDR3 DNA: TGTGCCAGCAGTGAATACATAGGGACTAGCGGGAACGACGATGAGCAGTTCTTC.

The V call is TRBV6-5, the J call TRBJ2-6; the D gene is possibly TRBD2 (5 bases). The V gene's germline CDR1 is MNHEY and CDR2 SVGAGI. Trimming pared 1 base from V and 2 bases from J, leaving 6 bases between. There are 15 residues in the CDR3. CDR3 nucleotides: TGTGCCAGCAGTTACTACGGGGCTGGGGCCAACGTCCTGACTTTC. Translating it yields CASSYYGAGANVLTF.

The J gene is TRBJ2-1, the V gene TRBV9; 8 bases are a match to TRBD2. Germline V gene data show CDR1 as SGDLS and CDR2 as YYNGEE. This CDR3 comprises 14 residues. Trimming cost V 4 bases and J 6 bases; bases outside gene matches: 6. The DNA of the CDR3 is TGTGCCAGCAGCCCTACTAGCGGTCTCAATGAGCAGTTCTTC. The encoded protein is CASSPTSGLNEQFF. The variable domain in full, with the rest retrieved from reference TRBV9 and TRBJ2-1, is DSGVTQTPKHLITATGQRVTLRCSPRSGDLSVYWYQQSLDQGLQFLIQYYNGEERAKGNILERFSAQQFPDLHSELNLSSLELGDSALYFCASSPTSGLNEQFFGPGTRLTVL.

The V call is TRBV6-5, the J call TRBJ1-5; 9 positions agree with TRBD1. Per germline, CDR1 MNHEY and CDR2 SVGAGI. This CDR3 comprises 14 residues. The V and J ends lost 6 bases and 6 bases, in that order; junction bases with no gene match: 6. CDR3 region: CASSLHRGPQPQHF. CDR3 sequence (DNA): TGTGCCAGCAGCCTCCACAGGGGGCCTCAGCCCCAGCATTTT.